The sample holds one count of the clone carrying this T cell receptor beta chain. This specimen belongs to a study of cytomegalovirus exposure and HLA in healthy donors. Per the germline V gene, CDR1 is MDHEN and CDR2 is SYDVKM. This CDR3 has 16 amino acids. V shed 2 bases, J shed 10 bases, and the junction held 13 bases outside the gene matches. Use of 60 Vbeta and 13 Jbeta primers characterized the PCR. Sequencing used immunoSEQ multiplex PCR; TCRdb keeps in-frame clones, though not all of them. This table has fewer than 45,000 clones, about 73% appearing once. The rearrangement uses TRBV28 and TRBJ2-4, with 8 nucleotides matching TRBD1. Sequenced input: PBMCs. The sequence was collected from a woman younger than 45 in good health and CMV-seronegative. CDR3 amino acids: CASSLARGRNLMIQYF. In DNA form, the CDR3 reads TGTGCCAGCAGTTTAGCCAGGGGGCGAAACCTAATGATTCAGTACTTC.